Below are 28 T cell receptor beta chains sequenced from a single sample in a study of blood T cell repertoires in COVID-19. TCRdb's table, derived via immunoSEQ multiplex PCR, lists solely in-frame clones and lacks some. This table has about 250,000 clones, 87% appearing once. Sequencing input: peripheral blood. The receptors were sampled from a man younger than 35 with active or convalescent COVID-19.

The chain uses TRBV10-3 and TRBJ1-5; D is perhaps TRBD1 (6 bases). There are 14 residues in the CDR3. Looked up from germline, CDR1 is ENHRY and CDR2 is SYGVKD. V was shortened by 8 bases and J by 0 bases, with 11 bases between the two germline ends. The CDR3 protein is CAISRTDSNQPQHF. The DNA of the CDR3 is TGTGCCATCTCTAGGACAGATAGCAATCAGCCCCAGCATTTT.

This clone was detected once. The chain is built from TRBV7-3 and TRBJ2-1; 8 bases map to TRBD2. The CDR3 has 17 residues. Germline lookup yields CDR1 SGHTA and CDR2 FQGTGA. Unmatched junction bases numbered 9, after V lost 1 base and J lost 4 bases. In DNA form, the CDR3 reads TGTGCCAGCAGCTTAATCGCAGCGGGGGCCACGTACAATGAGCAGTTCTTC. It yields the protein CASSLIAAGATYNEQFF.

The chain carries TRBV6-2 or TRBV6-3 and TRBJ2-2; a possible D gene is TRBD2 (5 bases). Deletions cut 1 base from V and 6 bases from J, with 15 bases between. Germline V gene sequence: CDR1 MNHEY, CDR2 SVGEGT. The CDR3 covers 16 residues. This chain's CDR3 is CASSYFRAGPSGELFF. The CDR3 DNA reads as TGTGCCAGCAGTTACTTTCGGGCGGGTCCATCCGGGGAGCTGTTTTTT.

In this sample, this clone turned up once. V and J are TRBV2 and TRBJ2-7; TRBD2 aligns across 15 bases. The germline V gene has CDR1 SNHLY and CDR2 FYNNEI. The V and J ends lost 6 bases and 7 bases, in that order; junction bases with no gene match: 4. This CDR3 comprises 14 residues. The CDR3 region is CASRAGLAGGEQYF. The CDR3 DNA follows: TGTGCCAGCAGGGCCGGACTAGCGGGGGGGGAGCAGTACTTC.

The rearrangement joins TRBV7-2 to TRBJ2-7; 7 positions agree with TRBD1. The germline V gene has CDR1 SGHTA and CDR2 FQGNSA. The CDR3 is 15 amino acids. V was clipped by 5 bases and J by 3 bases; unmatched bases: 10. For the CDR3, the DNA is TGTGCCAGCAGCCTATATTCCGGGACAGACTACGAGCAGTACTTC. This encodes CASSLYSGTDYEQYF.

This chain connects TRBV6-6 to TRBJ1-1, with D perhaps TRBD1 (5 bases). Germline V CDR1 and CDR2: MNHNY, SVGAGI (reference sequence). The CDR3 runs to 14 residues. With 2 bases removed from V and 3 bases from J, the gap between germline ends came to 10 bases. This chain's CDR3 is CASSYRQGDTEAFF. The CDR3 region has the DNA TGTGCCAGCAGTTACAGACAAGGGGACACTGAAGCTTTCTTT.

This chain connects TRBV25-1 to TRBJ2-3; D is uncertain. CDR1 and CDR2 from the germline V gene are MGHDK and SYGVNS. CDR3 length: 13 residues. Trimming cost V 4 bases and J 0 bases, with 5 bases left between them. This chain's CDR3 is CASSATSTDTQYF. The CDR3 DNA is TGTGCCAGCAGTGCGACTAGCACAGATACGCAGTATTTT.

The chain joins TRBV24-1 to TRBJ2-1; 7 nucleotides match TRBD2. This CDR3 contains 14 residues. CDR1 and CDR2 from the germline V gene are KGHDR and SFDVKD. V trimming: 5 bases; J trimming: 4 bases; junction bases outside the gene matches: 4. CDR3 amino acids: CATSGASGYNEQFF. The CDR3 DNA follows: TGTGCCACCAGTGGGGCTAGCGGATACAATGAGCAGTTCTTC.

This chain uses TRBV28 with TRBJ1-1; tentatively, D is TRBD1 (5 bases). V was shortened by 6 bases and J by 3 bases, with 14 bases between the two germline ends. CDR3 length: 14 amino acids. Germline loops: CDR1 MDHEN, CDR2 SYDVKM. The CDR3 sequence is CASRNQGTYTEAFF. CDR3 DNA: TGTGCCAGCAGGAACCAGGGAACGTACACTGAAGCTTTCTTT.

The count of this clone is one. The chain's CDR3 is CASSPRQGNGYTF. The CDR3 nucleotides are TGTGCCAGCAGCCCCCGACAGGGAAATGGCTACACCTTC. The rearrangement links TRBV9 to TRBJ1-2, with TRBD1 identical over 7 bases. From germline, CDR1 is SGDLS and CDR2 YYNGEE. The V and J ends lost 4 bases and 6 bases, in that order; junction bases with no gene match: 6. The CDR3 is made up of 13 amino acids.

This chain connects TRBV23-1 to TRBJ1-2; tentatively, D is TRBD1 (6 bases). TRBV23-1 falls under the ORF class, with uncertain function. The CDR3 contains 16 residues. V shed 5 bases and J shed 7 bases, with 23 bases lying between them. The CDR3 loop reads CASSKIRSGETCGYTF. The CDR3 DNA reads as TGCGCCAGCAGTAAAATCAGGTCAGGGGAAACCTGTGGCTACACCTTC.

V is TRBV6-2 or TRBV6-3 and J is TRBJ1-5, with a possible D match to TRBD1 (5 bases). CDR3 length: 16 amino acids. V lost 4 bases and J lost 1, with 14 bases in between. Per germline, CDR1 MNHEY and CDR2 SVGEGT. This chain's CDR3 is CASSFYPGLSNQPQHF. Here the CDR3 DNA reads TGTGCCAGCAGTTTCTATCCAGGGCTGAGCAATCAGCCCCAGCATTTT.

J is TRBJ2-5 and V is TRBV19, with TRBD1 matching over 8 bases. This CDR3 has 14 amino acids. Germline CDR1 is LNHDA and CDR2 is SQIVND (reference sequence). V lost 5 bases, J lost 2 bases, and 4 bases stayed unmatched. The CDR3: CASSRNRGQETQYF. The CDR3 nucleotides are TGTGCCAGTAGTCGGAACAGGGGGCAAGAGACCCAGTACTTC.

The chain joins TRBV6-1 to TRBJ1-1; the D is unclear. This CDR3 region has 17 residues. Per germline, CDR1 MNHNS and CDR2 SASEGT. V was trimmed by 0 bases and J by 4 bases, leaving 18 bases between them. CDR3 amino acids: CASSEAPDPWRSTEAFF. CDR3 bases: TGTGCCAGCAGTGAAGCCCCGGACCCCTGGAGGAGCACTGAAGCTTTCTTT.

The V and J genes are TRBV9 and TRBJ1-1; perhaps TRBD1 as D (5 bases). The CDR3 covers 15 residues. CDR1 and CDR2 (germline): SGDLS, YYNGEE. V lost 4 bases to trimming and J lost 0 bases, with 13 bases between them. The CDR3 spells CASSPRGTLNTEAFF. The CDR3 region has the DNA TGTGCCAGCAGCCCACGGGGGACCTTGAACACTGAAGCTTTCTTT.

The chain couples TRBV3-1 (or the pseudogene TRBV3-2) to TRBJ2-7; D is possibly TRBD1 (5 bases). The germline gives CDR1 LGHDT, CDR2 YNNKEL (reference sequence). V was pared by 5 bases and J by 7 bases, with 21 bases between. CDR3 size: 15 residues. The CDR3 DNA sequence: TGTGCCAGCAGCGCACAGGAATACCCGCGTTTGGAGCAGTACTTC. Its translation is CASSAQEYPRLEQYF.

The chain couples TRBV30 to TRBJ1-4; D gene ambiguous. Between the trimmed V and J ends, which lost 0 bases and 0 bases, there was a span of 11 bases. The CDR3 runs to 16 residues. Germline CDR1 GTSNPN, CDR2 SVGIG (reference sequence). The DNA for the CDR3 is TGTGCCTGGAGTGTATGGCCAGGCGCAACTAATGAAAAACTGTTTTTT. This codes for CAWSVWPGATNEKLFF.

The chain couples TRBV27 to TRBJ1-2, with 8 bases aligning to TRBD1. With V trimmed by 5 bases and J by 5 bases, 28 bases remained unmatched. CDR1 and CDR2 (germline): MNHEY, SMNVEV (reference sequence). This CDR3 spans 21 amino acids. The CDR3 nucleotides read TGTGCCAGCAGTCCCTACCTCGACTCGACAGGGGAGATTGAGCTGCGGTATGGCTACACCTTC. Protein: CASSPYLDSTGEIELRYGYTF.

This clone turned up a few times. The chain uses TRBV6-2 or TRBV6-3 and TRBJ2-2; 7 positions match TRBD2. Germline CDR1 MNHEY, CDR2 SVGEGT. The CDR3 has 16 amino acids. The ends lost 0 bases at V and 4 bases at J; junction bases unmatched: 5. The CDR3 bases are TGTGCCAGCAGTTACTCGGGAGGGGCGGGCACCGGGGAGCTGTTTTTT. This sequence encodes CASSYSGGAGTGELFF.

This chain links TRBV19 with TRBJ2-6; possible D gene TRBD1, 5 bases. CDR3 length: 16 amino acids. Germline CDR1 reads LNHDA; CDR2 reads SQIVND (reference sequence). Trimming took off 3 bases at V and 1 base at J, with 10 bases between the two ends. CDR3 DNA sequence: TGTGCCAGTAGTATGGACACTTTTTCTGGGGCCAACGTCCTGACTTTC. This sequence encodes CASSMDTFSGANVLTF. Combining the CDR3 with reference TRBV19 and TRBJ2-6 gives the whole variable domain DGGITQSPKYLFRKEGQNVTLSCEQNLNHDAMYWYRQDPGQGLRLIYYSQIVNDFQKGDIAEGYSVSREKKESFPLTVTSAQKNPTAFYLCASSMDTFSGANVLTFGAGSRLTVL.

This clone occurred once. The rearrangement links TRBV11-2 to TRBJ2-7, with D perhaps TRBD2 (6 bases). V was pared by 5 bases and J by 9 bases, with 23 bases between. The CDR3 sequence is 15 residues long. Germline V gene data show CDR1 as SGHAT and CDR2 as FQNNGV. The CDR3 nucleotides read TGTGCCAGCAGCCCTGGGAGGACTGTAATACGATCGCAGTACTTC. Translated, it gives CASSPGRTVIRSQYF.

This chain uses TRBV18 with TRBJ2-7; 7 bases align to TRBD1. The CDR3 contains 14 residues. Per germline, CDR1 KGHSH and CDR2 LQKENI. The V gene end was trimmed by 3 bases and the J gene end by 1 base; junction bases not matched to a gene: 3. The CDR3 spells CASSPRQGSYEQYF. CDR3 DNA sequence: TGTGCCAGCTCACCTAGACAGGGTTCCTACGAGCAGTACTTC.

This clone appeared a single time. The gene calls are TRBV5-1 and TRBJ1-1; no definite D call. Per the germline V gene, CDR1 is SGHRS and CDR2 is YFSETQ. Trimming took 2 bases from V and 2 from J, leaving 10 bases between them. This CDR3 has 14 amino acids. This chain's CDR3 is CASSFQVTNTEAFF. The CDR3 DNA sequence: TGCGCCAGCAGCTTCCAAGTTACAAACACTGAAGCTTTCTTT.

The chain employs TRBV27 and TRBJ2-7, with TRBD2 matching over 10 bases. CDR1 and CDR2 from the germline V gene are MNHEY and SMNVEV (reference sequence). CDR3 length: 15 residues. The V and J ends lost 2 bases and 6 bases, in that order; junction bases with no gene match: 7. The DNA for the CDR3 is TGTGCCAGCAGTTTAGCATCTAGCGGGAGTGTCGAGCAGTACTTC. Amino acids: CASSLASSGSVEQYF.

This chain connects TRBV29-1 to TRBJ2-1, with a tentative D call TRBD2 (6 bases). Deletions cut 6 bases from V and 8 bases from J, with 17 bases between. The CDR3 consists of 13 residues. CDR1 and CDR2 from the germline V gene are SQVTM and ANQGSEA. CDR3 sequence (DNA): TGCAGCGTAATGGGACCCTCGGGGGATGAGCAGTTCTTC. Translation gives CSVMGPSGDEQFF.

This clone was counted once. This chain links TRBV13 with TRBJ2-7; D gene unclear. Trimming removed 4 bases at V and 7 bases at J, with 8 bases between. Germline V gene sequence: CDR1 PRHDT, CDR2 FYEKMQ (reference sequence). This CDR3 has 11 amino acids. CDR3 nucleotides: TGTGCCAGCAGCTCCCAGAAGGAGCAGTACTTC. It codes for CASSSQKEQYF.

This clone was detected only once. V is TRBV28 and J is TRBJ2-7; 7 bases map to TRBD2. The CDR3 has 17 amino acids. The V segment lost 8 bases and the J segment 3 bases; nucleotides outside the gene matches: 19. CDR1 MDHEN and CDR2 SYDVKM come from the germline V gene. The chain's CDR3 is CASGPVGTGLVVYEQYF. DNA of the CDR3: TGTGCCAGCGGACCCGTGGGTACCGGACTAGTGGTCTACGAGCAGTACTTC.

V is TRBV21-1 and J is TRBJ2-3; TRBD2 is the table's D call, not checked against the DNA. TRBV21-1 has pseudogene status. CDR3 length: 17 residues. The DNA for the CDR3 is TGTGCCAGCTGTCAGCGGGAGGCTCAGGAGGGCACAGATACGCAGTATTTT. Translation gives CASCQREAQEGTDTQYF.